The 28 T cell receptor beta chains reported below all come from one sample, sequenced in a study of identical twins. MiXCR, run by TCRdb on the 5' RACE reads, gives a single entry per CDR3 protein. Here the sample spans under 300,000 distinct CDR3 sequences, more than 12% being singletons. The sequencing input was memory (CD45RO+) T cells sorted from blood. The receptors stem from a woman aged 18-29 years in good health.

This clonotype was counted between two and nine times. This chain uses TRBV4-3 with TRBJ2-7; 7 bases fit TRBD2. J lost 7 bases, V lost 0 bases, and 18 bases had no gene match. The CDR3 runs to 18 residues. Germline-derived CDR1 and CDR2 are LGHNA and YSLEER. The CDR3 DNA reads TGCGCCAGCAGCCAAGACTTGTCGAGCGGGGACTGGCCGGGGGAGCAGTACTTC. Its protein product is CASSQDLSSGDWPGEQYF.

The sample holds a few counts of this clonotype. This chain connects TRBV6-5 to TRBJ2-7; TRBD1 is a possible D gene (6 bases). CDR1 and CDR2 from the germline V gene are MNHEY and SVGAGI. The CDR3 is 15 residues long. Trimming removed 2 bases at V and 4 bases at J, with 15 bases between. As DNA, the CDR3 is TGTGCCAGCAGTTACAGGGCAGGGGCCCATTACGAGCAGTACTTC. Translation gives CASSYRAGAHYEQYF.

There are a few counts of this clonotype. This rearrangement joins TRBV27 to TRBJ2-7; TRBD2 matches 9 bases. CDR1 and CDR2 from the germline V gene are MNHEY and SMNVEV (reference sequence). CDR3 length equals 14 residues. The V gene end was trimmed by 5 bases and the J gene end by 4 bases; junction bases not matched to a gene: 6. For the CDR3, the DNA is TGTGCCAGCAGTCCGCTAGCGGGGACGTACGAGCAGTACTTC. It codes for CASSPLAGTYEQYF.

A few counts support this clonotype. The chain uses TRBV5-1 and TRBJ2-2; D is undetermined. V was pared by 2 bases and J by 9 bases, with 11 bases between. Germline V gives CDR1 SGHRS, CDR2 YFSETQ. The CDR3 covers 13 residues. CDR3: CASSLGLSRELFF. The DNA of the CDR3 is TGCGCCAGCAGCTTAGGCCTCTCCCGGGAGCTGTTTTTT.

The genes are TRBV5-1 and TRBJ1-1; D unresolved. The CDR3 consists of 13 residues. Germline-derived CDR1 and CDR2 are SGHRS and YFSETQ. V lost 6 bases and J lost 0, with 9 bases in between. The CDR3 loop is CASKVEVNTEAFF. Written as DNA, the CDR3 is TGCGCCAGCAAGGTCGAAGTGAACACTGAAGCTTTCTTT.

This clonotype came up a few times. V and J are TRBV15 and TRBJ2-7; 7 bases align to TRBD2. CDR1 LNHNV and CDR2 YYDKDF come from the germline V gene (reference sequence). Losses at the gene ends were 5 bases for V and 0 bases for J; bases not matched to a gene: 10. The CDR3 loop spans 16 amino acids. The DNA of the CDR3 is TGTGCCACCAGCGCCCGGACTAGTCGTAGCTCCTACGAGCAGTACTTC. Encoded protein: CATSARTSRSSYEQYF.

Regarding this clonotype: At one end the junction does not follow the germline gene, possibly because of a read error. This chain uses TRBV3-1 with TRBJ2-7, with D maybe TRBD1 (5 bases). The CDR3 runs to 14 residues. Germline CDR1 reads LGHDT; CDR2 reads YNNKEL (reference sequence). The CDR3 is CASSQGGASSEQYF. CDR3 DNA: TGTGCCAGCAGCCAAGGGGGCGCGTCCTCCGAGCAGTACTTC.

Comment on this clonotype: At one end the junction does not follow the germline gene, possibly because of a read error. The chain joins TRBV11-3 to TRBJ2-1; TRBD1 agrees at 7 bases. Germline-derived CDR1 and CDR2 are SGHNT and YENEEA. The CDR3 contains 14 residues. The CDR3 sequence is CASSIEQGNNEQFF. In DNA form, the CDR3 reads TGTGCCAGCAGCATAGAACAGGGGAACAATGAGCAGTTCTTC.

This clonotype showed up many times. V usage is TRBV5-6 and J usage is TRBJ2-7; 11 bases agree with TRBD1. Germline CDR1 and CDR2: SGHDT and YYEEEE. This CDR3 is built from 14 residues. With 2 bases clipped from V and 5 bases from J, the junction kept 3 bases outside the gene matches. CDR3 region: CASSFGTGGDEQYF. The CDR3 DNA reads TGTGCCAGCAGCTTCGGGACAGGGGGGGACGAGCAGTACTTC. Combining the CDR3 with reference TRBV5-6 and TRBJ2-7 gives the whole variable domain DAGVTQSPTHLIKTRGQQVTLRCSPKSGHDTVSWYQQALGQGPQFIFQYYEEEERQRGNFPDRFSGHQFPNYSSELNVNALLLGDSALYLCASSFGTGGDEQYFGPGTRLTVT.

This clonotype has a handful of counts. This sequence joins TRBV12-3 or TRBV12-4 and TRBJ1-6; 10 bases match TRBD1. Losses at the gene ends were 4 bases for V and 5 bases for J; bases not matched to a gene: 2. The CDR3 contains 15 residues. The CDR3 loop reads CASSSGTGDNSPLHF. CDR3 DNA: TGTGCCAGCAGTTCCGGGACAGGGGATAATTCACCCCTCCACTTT.

This clonotype was detected many times. The CDR3 spells CSVEPGDYTF. In DNA form, the CDR3 reads TGCAGCGTTGAACCGGGGGACTACACCTTC. The chain recombines TRBV29-1 with TRBJ1-2, with TRBD1 as a possible D gene (5 bases). Trimming cost V 2 bases and J 10 bases, with 8 bases left between them. CDR3 length: 10 residues. Germline CDR1 and CDR2: SQVTM and ANQGSEA.

This clonotype was seen ten or more times. The chain couples TRBV14 to TRBJ1-2; 7 bases agree with TRBD1. Germline-derived CDR1 and CDR2 are SGHDN and FVKESK. V dropped 1 base and J dropped 0; count of bases not matched to a gene: 8. This CDR3 region has 17 residues. DNA of the CDR3: TGTGCCAGCAGCCAAGCCAGGGGGGGATCCTCTAACTATGGCTACACCTTC. Translated, it gives CASSQARGGSSNYGYTF.

There are a few counts of this clonotype. The rearrangement uses TRBV20-1 and TRBJ1-1; D perhaps matches TRBD1 (6 bases). V was shortened by 3 bases and J by 5 bases, with 13 bases between the two germline ends. Germline values: CDR1 DFQATT, CDR2 SNEGSKA (reference sequence). The CDR3 contains 13 residues. The CDR3 spells CSASRGLGTEAFF. The DNA of the CDR3 is TGCAGTGCTAGTCGGGGGCTTGGGACTGAAGCTTTCTTT.

This clonotype was seen ten or more times. The genes are TRBV3-1 and TRBJ2-1; D is uncertain. The CDR3 spans 16 residues. Germline V gene data show CDR1 as LGHDT and CDR2 as YNNKEL (reference sequence). V lost 1 base, J lost 2 bases, and 12 bases lay in between. The CDR3 protein is CASSQGESLAYNEQFF. CDR3 DNA: TGTGCCAGCAGCCAAGGCGAGAGCCTGGCCTACAATGAGCAGTTCTTC.

The CDR3 DNA sequence: TGCAGTGCTAGAGATAGTAGGGTAGGAGGGGGATATAATTCACCCCTCCACTTT. Encoded protein: CSARDSRVGGGYNSPLHF. The rearrangement links TRBV20-1 to TRBJ1-6; D may be TRBD1 (6 bases). V lost 0 bases to trimming and J lost 4 bases, with 19 bases between them. This CDR3 contains 18 residues. Germline-derived CDR1 and CDR2 are DFQATT and SNEGSKA (reference sequence).

This clonotype has more than one count but fewer than ten. The V gene is TRBV5-1, the J gene TRBJ1-3; D gene unclear. V was trimmed by 0 bases and J by 4 bases, leaving 2 bases between them. The CDR3 loop spans 12 amino acids. Germline CDR1 reads SGHRS; CDR2 reads YFSETQ. The CDR3 protein is CASSLEGNTIYF. The CDR3 bases are TGCGCCAGCAGCTTGGAAGGAAACACCATATATTTT.

This clonotype was observed a handful of times. This sequence joins TRBV20-1 and TRBJ2-1; the match to TRBD2 covers 8 bases. Germline assignment: CDR1 DFQATT and CDR2 SNEGSKA (reference sequence). The CDR3 sequence is 16 residues long. The V gene end was trimmed by 0 bases and the J gene end by 2 bases; junction bases not matched to a gene: 6. The CDR3 DNA reads TGCAGTGCTAGAGATCCTAGCGGGCAAACCTACAATGAGCAGTTCTTC. This translates into CSARDPSGQTYNEQFF.

The gene calls are TRBV3-1 and TRBJ2-7; 8 bases map to TRBD1. V shed 4 bases and J 4 bases; nucleotides not matched to a gene: 12. Germline CDR1 is LGHDT and CDR2 is YNNKEL (reference sequence). This CDR3 is 16 amino acids long. The chain's CDR3 is CASSPEGTGLFYEQYF. The CDR3 DNA is TGTGCCAGCAGCCCAGAAGGGACAGGACTTTTTTACGAGCAGTACTTC.

This clonotype has a count of ten or more. The chain recombines TRBV12-3 or TRBV12-4 with TRBJ2-2; 7 bases align to TRBD2. The junction had 3 bases not matched to a gene; V was cut back by 2 bases and J by 6 bases. The length of the CDR3 is 14 residues. CDR3 amino acids: CASSLREAAGELFF. In DNA form, the CDR3 reads TGTGCCAGCAGTTTACGGGAGGCGGCCGGGGAGCTGTTTTTT.

This chain uses TRBV20-1 with TRBJ2-7; possibly TRBD2 for D (5 bases). Trimming removed 4 bases from V and 2 bases from J, with 18 bases in between. This CDR3 is 15 amino acids long. Germline loops: CDR1 DFQATT, CDR2 SNEGSKA (reference sequence). The CDR3 sequence: CSATRRASRTYEQYF. DNA for the CDR3: TGCAGTGCTACCCGGCGGGCTAGTCGTACCTACGAGCAGTACTTC.

The chain uses TRBV6-5 and TRBJ1-6, with D possibly TRBD1 on 6 matching bases. Germline V gene data show CDR1 as MNHEY and CDR2 as SVGAGI. This CDR3 is 14 amino acids long. Trimming cost V 3 bases and J 7 bases, with 10 bases left between them. The CDR3 sequence: CASSYSGGNSPLHF. In DNA, the CDR3 is TGTGCCAGCAGTTATTCCGGGGGCAATTCACCCCTCCACTTT.

This clonotype was counted only a few times. The V gene is TRBV20-1, the J gene TRBJ1-1; a possible D gene is TRBD1 (6 bases). Germline lookup yields CDR1 DFQATT and CDR2 SNEGSKA (reference sequence). The CDR3 runs 14 residues. Trimming pared 5 bases from V and 1 base from J, leaving 14 bases between. The CDR3 DNA reads TGCAGTGCTGGGATCCCGGGACAGAACACTGAAGCTTTCTTT. Protein product: CSAGIPGQNTEAFF.

This clonotype was counted only a few times. The chain uses TRBV13 and TRBJ2-7; a weak D match, TRBD1 (6 bases). CDR1 is PRHDT, CDR2 FYEKMQ, per germline (reference sequence). The V end was cut by 5 bases, the J end by 2 bases, with 16 bases between. This CDR3 has 15 amino acids. CDR3 amino acids: CASSLQGLGAYEQYF. The CDR3 DNA reads TGTGCCAGCAGCCTTCAGGGGCTCGGGGCCTACGAGCAGTACTTC.

This clonotype has a handful of counts. The chain links TRBV7-2 to TRBJ2-1, with D possibly matching TRBD2 (6 bases). The V end lost 0 bases, the J end lost 4 bases, and 10 bases lay between the germline ends. The CDR3 loop spans 15 amino acids. Germline V gene data show CDR1 as SGHTA and CDR2 as FQGNSA. In DNA, the CDR3 is TGTGCCAGCAGCTTAGCGGAGGGACTTTACAATGAGCAGTTCTTC. Translation gives CASSLAEGLYNEQFF.

As concerns this clonotype: One end of the junction is discordant with germline, which a read error may explain. This rearrangement joins TRBV3-1 to TRBJ1-2; possibly TRBD1 for D (6 bases). This CDR3 has 13 amino acids. Germline loops: CDR1 LGHDT, CDR2 YNNKEL (reference sequence). The CDR3 reads CASTQQGIHGYTF. In DNA form, the CDR3 reads TGTGCCAGCACCCAACAGGGAATCCATGGCTACACCTTC.

This clonotype was found many times. The chain couples TRBV12-3 or TRBV12-4 to TRBJ1-1; D may be TRBD1 (6 bases). The CDR3 spans 11 residues. V gave up 3 bases and J gave up 12 bases, with 11 bases separating them. CDR3 DNA: TGTGCCAGCAGTTTCGCGGACAGTACTTTCTTT. Protein: CASSFADSTFF.

This clonotype appeared a few times. V gene TRBV7-9 combines with J gene TRBJ2-7, with D unclear. The germline V gene has CDR1 SEHNR and CDR2 FQNEAQ (reference sequence). The CDR3 runs to 13 residues. The V and J ends lost 1 base and 0 bases respectively, with 4 bases between them. The CDR3 DNA reads as TGTGCCAGCAGCTTAGACACCTCCTACGAGCAGTACTTC. Residues: CASSLDTSYEQYF.

This clonotype was seen a few times. This chain joins TRBV6-5 and TRBJ1-2; D is ambiguous. The CDR3 length is 11 residues. Germline V gives CDR1 MNHEY, CDR2 SVGAGI. Trimming stripped 5 bases from V and 7 bases from J, with 8 bases between. CDR3 DNA: TGTGCCAGCAGTCCAGGCCTTGGCTACACCTTC. Its translation: CASSPGLGYTF.